Presented here are 27 T cell receptor beta chains from one specimen sequenced in a study of radiation and T cells in renal cell carcinoma. Produced via immunoSEQ multiplex PCR; TCRdb's table is partial and in-frame only. The sample shows 100,000 to 150,000 clones, 65% to 85% of them seen only once. Described time point: blood 2 weeks post-SBRT. Regarding treatment: 15 Gy SBRT to primary tumor, nephrectomy 4 weeks later. The specimen was blood, collected from a patient whose treatment included radiotherapy and nephrectomy. These TCRs come from a man aged 50 to 59 with renal cell carcinoma.

The J gene is TRBJ1-5, the V gene TRBV29-1, with 9 bases that match TRBD1. Germline assignment: CDR1 SQVTM and CDR2 ANQGSEA. The junction had 6 bases not matched to a gene; V was cut back by 7 bases and J by 2 bases. This CDR3 spans 14 amino acids. CDR3 region: CSAGDREGNQPQHF. CDR3 bases: TGCAGCGCAGGGGACAGGGAAGGCAATCAGCCCCAGCATTTT. Together with reference TRBV29-1 and TRBJ1-5, the CDR3 gives the full variable domain: SAVISQKPSRDICQRGTSLTIQCQVDSQVTMMFWYRQQPGQSLTLIATANQGSEATYESGFVIDKFPISRPNLTFSTLTVSNMSPEDSSIYLCSAGDREGNQPQHFGDGTRLSIL.

J is TRBJ1-4 and V is TRBV28; no clear D. Between the trimmed V and J ends, which lost 6 bases and 0 bases, there was a span of 8 bases. Germline assignment: CDR1 MDHEN and CDR2 SYDVKM. This CDR3 region has 14 residues. CDR3: CASSPTTTNEKLFF. CDR3 sequence (DNA): TGTGCCAGCAGCCCAACCACAACTAATGAAAAACTGTTTTTT.

This chain links TRBV5-4 with TRBJ2-3; 7 bases agree with TRBD1. The V gene's germline CDR1 is SGHNT and CDR2 YYREEE (reference sequence). The CDR3 is 13 residues long. With V trimmed by 3 bases and J by 5 bases, 3 bases remained unmatched. CDR3 sequence: CASSWDSRDTQYF. The DNA of the CDR3 is TGTGCCAGCAGCTGGGACAGTAGAGATACGCAGTATTTT.

The chain uses TRBV29-1 and TRBJ2-2; 9 bases align to TRBD2. The CDR3 runs to 18 residues. CDR1 is SQVTM and CDR2 is ANQGSEA in the germline V gene. V shed 3 bases, J shed 2 bases, and the junction held 13 bases outside the gene matches. The CDR3 nucleotides are TGCAGCGTTGAGACCATGACTAGCGGAACATACAACACCGGGGAGCTGTTTTTT. Translated: CSVETMTSGTYNTGELFF.

V and J are TRBV4-1 and TRBJ1-6; 8 bases align to TRBD1. After removal of 2 bases from V and 8 bases from J, the junction contained 5 bases not matched to a gene. This CDR3 has 15 residues. In germline, CDR1 is MGHRA, CDR2 YSYEKL. As DNA, the CDR3 is TGCGCCAGCAGCCAATTCCGGGACAGGTATTCACCCCTCCACTTT. Translated, it gives CASSQFRDRYSPLHF.

The genes are TRBV7-6 and TRBJ1-2; TRBD1 might be the D (6 bases). CDR1 and CDR2 (germline): SGHVS, FNYEAQ. V dropped 5 bases and J dropped 8 bases, with 21 bases sitting between them. The CDR3 length is 15 residues. The CDR3 nucleotides are TGTGCCAGCAGCCCTCCCGTCGGGGGGCGTAGCGGCTACACCTTC. Translated: CASSPPVGGRSGYTF.

The chain is built from TRBV6-1 and TRBJ2-7, with D perhaps TRBD1 (6 bases). Germline lookup yields CDR1 MNHNS and CDR2 SASEGT. This CDR3 has 16 residues. The ends were cut back, 0 bases at V and 7 bases at J, with 19 bases in the middle. CDR3 residues: CASSEALRTATSEQYF. For the CDR3, the DNA is TGTGCCAGCAGTGAAGCGCTAAGGACAGCCACTAGTGAGCAGTACTTC.

The chain recombines TRBV5-1 with TRBJ2-3; D is unclear. V lost 4 bases, J lost 0 bases, and 12 bases lay in between. In germline, CDR1 is SGHRS, CDR2 YFSETQ. The CDR3 runs 15 residues. CDR3 loop: CASSPSGPSTDTQYF. The DNA of the CDR3 is TGCGCCAGCAGCCCTTCGGGTCCTAGCACAGATACGCAGTATTTT. The full variable domain, with the rest looked up from reference TRBV5-1 and TRBJ2-3, is KAGVTQTPRYLIKTRGQQVTLSCSPISGHRSVSWYQQTPGQGLQFLFEYFSETQRNKGNFPGRFSGRQFSNSRSEMNVSTLELGDSALYLCASSPSGPSTDTQYFGPGTRLTVL.

Of note for this clone: Other nucleotide sequences from this sample produce the same CDR3. V gene TRBV5-5 combines with J gene TRBJ1-2; 7 nucleotides agree with TRBD1. Trimming at V came to 0 bases and at J to 0 bases, leaving 2 bases not matched to a gene. This CDR3 has 15 residues. The germline V gene encodes CDR1 SGHKS and CDR2 YYEKEE (reference sequence). The CDR3 loop reads CASSLAQGANYGYTF. Here the CDR3 DNA reads TGTGCCAGCAGCTTGGCCCAGGGGGCTAACTATGGCTACACCTTC.

V usage is TRBV5-4 and J usage is TRBJ2-1, with TRBD2 matching 12 bases. Germline V gene lookup returns CDR1 SGHNT and CDR2 YYREEE (reference sequence). The CDR3 covers 16 residues. V dropped 2 bases and J dropped 6; count of bases not matched to a gene: 6. CDR3 sequence: CASSFGLAGGPNEQFF. The CDR3 nucleotides are TGTGCCAGCAGCTTTGGTCTAGCGGGGGGGCCCAATGAGCAGTTCTTC.

The chain carries TRBV27 and TRBJ2-7; the match to TRBD1 covers 9 bases. V trimming: 9 bases; J trimming: 5 bases; junction bases outside the gene matches: 11. The CDR3 consists of 14 residues. Germline loops: CDR1 MNHEY, CDR2 SMNVEV (reference sequence). The CDR3: CASHPGQGIHEQYF. The CDR3 nucleotides are TGTGCCAGTCATCCGGGACAGGGTATCCACGAGCAGTACTTC.

About this clone: The same CDR3 can be traced to other DNA sequences in this sample. The chain employs TRBV9 and TRBJ2-1; 9 bases line up with TRBD2. The CDR3 extends over 15 amino acids. Germline V CDR1 and CDR2: SGDLS, YYNGEE. J lost 2 bases, V lost 4 bases, and 4 bases had no gene match. For the CDR3, the DNA is TGTGCCAGCAGCCCGACTAGCGGTGCCTACAATGAGCAGTTCTTC. Translation gives CASSPTSGAYNEQFF.

This clone was counted once. The J gene is TRBJ2-2, the V gene TRBV4-1, with a weak D call TRBD2 (5 bases). This CDR3 has 13 residues. V lost 1 base, J lost 5 bases, and 5 bases lay in between. Germline V gene sequence: CDR1 MGHRA, CDR2 YSYEKL. CDR3 DNA: TGCGCCAGCAGCCAAGCGGGGACCGGGGAGCTGTTTTTT. It yields the protein CASSQAGTGELFF.

The V gene is TRBV19, the J gene TRBJ1-3; TRBD1 might be the D (5 bases). Trimming shortened V by 3 bases and J by 4 bases, and 16 bases separated the two germline ends. Germline CDR1 and CDR2: LNHDA and SQIVND (reference sequence). The CDR3 runs to 16 residues. Here the CDR3 reads CASSIAQGVPGNTIYF. The CDR3, as DNA: TGTGCCAGTAGTATTGCCCAGGGTGTGCCGGGAAACACCATATATTTT.

This rearrangement joins TRBV5-6 to TRBJ2-1; the match to TRBD2 covers 8 bases. V trimming: 0 bases; J trimming: 4 bases; junction bases outside the gene matches: 9. CDR1 is SGHDT and CDR2 is YYEEEE in the germline V gene. The CDR3 runs 17 residues. CDR3 residues: CASSLEFGSGIYNEQFF. In DNA form, the CDR3 reads TGTGCCAGCAGCTTGGAGTTTGGTAGCGGGATTTACAATGAGCAGTTCTTC.

The V and J genes are TRBV7-9 and TRBJ2-5; D remains ambiguous. The length of the CDR3 is 14 residues. V was shortened by 3 bases and J by 3 bases, with 11 bases between the two germline ends. The germline CDR1 and CDR2 sequences are SEHNR and FQNEAQ (reference sequence). CDR3 residues: CASSFPRTEETQYF. The DNA for the CDR3 is TGTGCCAGCAGCTTCCCCCGTACTGAAGAGACCCAGTACTTC.

The J gene is TRBJ1-4, the V gene TRBV5-1; no firm D call. The germline V gene has CDR1 SGHRS and CDR2 YFSETQ. The CDR3 extends over 13 amino acids. V was shortened by 4 bases and J by 5 bases, with 9 bases between the two germline ends. The CDR3 DNA reads TGCGCCAGCAGCACCAGCAACAATGAAAAACTGTTTTTT. As protein: CASSTSNNEKLFF.

V and J are TRBV5-4 and TRBJ2-3, with 7 bases lining up with TRBD1. Germline V gene data show CDR1 as SGHNT and CDR2 as YYREEE (reference sequence). The V segment lost 0 bases and the J segment 12 bases; nucleotides outside the gene matches: 4. The CDR3 has 12 residues. The CDR3 reads CASSLADRDQYF. CDR3 bases: TGTGCCAGCAGCTTGGCCGACAGGGATCAGTATTTT.

The rearrangement joins TRBV9 to TRBJ2-1; TRBD1 aligns across 10 bases. With 0 bases clipped from V and 4 bases from J, the junction kept 4 bases outside the gene matches. Germline CDR1 and CDR2: SGDLS and YYNGEE. The CDR3 consists of 16 residues. CDR3 in amino acids: CASSVEGQGVYNEQFF. The CDR3 DNA reads TGTGCCAGCAGCGTAGAAGGACAGGGGGTATACAATGAGCAGTTCTTC.

The chain is built from TRBV5-1 and TRBJ2-1; TRBD1 might be the D (5 bases). The CDR3 has 16 amino acids. Germline CDR1 and CDR2: SGHRS and YFSETQ. V was cut by 0 bases and J by 5 bases, with 15 bases left in between. The CDR3 nucleotides read TGCGCCAGCAGCTTGGGTGGGGCCCCCGCTAACAATGAGCAGTTCTTC. This sequence encodes CASSLGGAPANNEQFF.

V and J are TRBV5-4 and TRBJ1-3, with 7 bases that match TRBD1. The ends lost 4 bases at V and 0 bases at J; junction bases unmatched: 4. Germline CDR1 reads SGHNT; CDR2 reads YYREEE (reference sequence). This CDR3 has 15 residues. CDR3 coding DNA: TGTGCCAGCAGCCGGGGACAGAACTCTGGAAACACCATATATTTT. Translating gives CASSRGQNSGNTIYF.

The J gene is TRBJ2-2, the V gene TRBV4-1, with D hard to call. CDR1 MGHRA and CDR2 YSYEKL come from the germline V gene. V lost 6 bases, J lost 2 bases, and 1 base lay in between. The CDR3 runs to 11 residues. The CDR3, as DNA: TGCGCCAGCAGAAACACCGGGGAGCTGTTTTTT. Protein: CASRNTGELFF.

The genes are TRBV7-8 and TRBJ2-1; D remains unclear. The CDR3 extends over 13 amino acids. The ends were cut back, 5 bases at V and 7 bases at J, with 12 bases in the middle. The germline V gene has CDR1 SGHVS and CDR2 FQNEAQ. The CDR3 region is CASSPSRVNEQFF. CDR3 coding DNA: TGTGCCAGCAGCCCCAGCCGGGTGAATGAGCAGTTCTTC.

The J gene is TRBJ2-5, the V gene TRBV9; D might be TRBD2 (5 bases). Germline V gene lookup returns CDR1 SGDLS and CDR2 YYNGEE. Between the trimmed V and J ends, which lost 0 bases and 5 bases, there was a span of 11 bases. The CDR3 spans 14 residues. CDR3 sequence reads: CASSVGMGGETQYF. The CDR3 DNA sequence: TGTGCCAGCAGCGTAGGTATGGGCGGGGAGACCCAGTACTTC.

This clone was seen a few times. The chain joins TRBV7-2 to TRBJ1-3; D remains unclear. V was clipped by 0 bases and J by 2 bases, with 5 bases between them. There are 14 residues in the CDR3. The germline V gene has CDR1 SGHTA and CDR2 FQGNSA. CDR3 sequence (DNA): TGTGCCAGCAGCTTAGCAGGGCCTGGAAACACCATATATTTT. It codes for CASSLAGPGNTIYF.

The CDR3 DNA reads TGTGCCAGCAGTCCACCGAGCTCTGGGGCCAACGTCCTGACTTTC. This codes for CASSPPSSGANVLTF. The V call is TRBV6-5, the J call TRBJ2-6; D remains ambiguous. This CDR3 has 15 amino acids. Germline CDR1 MNHEY, CDR2 SVGAGI. V gave up 5 bases and J gave up 0 bases, with 8 bases separating them.

The chain uses TRBV4-3 and TRBJ2-7; D gene ambiguous. Trimming took 0 bases from V and 6 from J, leaving 9 bases between them. The germline V gene encodes CDR1 LGHNA and CDR2 YSLEER. The CDR3 runs to 13 residues. The CDR3 nucleotides are TGCGCCAGCAGCCAAGAGCTCGGGCTCGAGCAGTACTTC. Its protein product is CASSQELGLEQYF.